Listed below are T cell receptor beta chains from one sample, sequenced in a study of cytomegalovirus exposure and HLA in healthy donors. Method: immunoSEQ multiplex PCR; TCRdb's copy keeps in-frame clones and lacks some. The sample carries tens of thousands of clones, just over 90% recorded once. Sequenced input: PBMCs. Receptors originate from a man aged 25 to 45 in good health and CMV-seronegative. The CDR3 runs from the conserved cysteine through the conserved F or W. The D gene is left open where the match is weak.

>TRBJ2-1|TRBV2|NA
CASIKPGGRSSYNEQFF
>TRBJ2-5|TRBV28|TRBD2
CASSFLAAVKTQYF
>TRBJ1-3|TRBV11-2|TRBD1
CASSRGGSGNTIYF
>TRBJ2-7|TRBV27|NA
CASSLSGQTYEQYF
>TRBJ1-2|TRBV25-1|TRBD1
CASSKPGTVIGYTF
>TRBJ2-7|TRBV5-4|TRBD2
CASSPTAGSYEQYF
>TRBJ1-2|TRBV6-6|TRBD1
CASIRDRDYGYTF
>TRBJ1-3|TRBV5-8|NA
CASTPGRYRGNTIYF
>TRBJ2-3|TRBV10-1|TRBD2
CASKNSGDTDTQYF
>TRBJ1-1|TRBV11-2|NA
CASSPLDRLNTEAFF
>TRBJ1-2|TRBV30|NA
CAWSRGATTWGYTF
>TRBJ1-4|TRBV28|NA
CASSFSPTGILEKLFF
>TRBJ2-7|TRBV7-2|NA
CASSRLGSYEQYF
>TRBJ1-1|TRBV27|NA
CASSRSIQTEAFF
>TRBJ2-7|TRBV2|NA
CASTPRGAYEQYF
>TRBJ1-1|TRBV11-2|NA
CASSPNRRYTEAFF
>TRBJ1-2|TRBV30|TRBD1
CAWSLQGNYGYTF
>TRBJ2-3|TRBV10-2|TRBD1
CASSESILVQGATDTQYF
>TRBJ2-3|TRBV11-2|NA
CASSLFRGTDTQYF
>TRBJ2-7|TRBV7-6|NA
CASSLPGHPSEQYF
>TRBJ2-5|TRBV7-2|NA
CASSPLGVETQYF
>TRBJ1-1|TRBV7-2|TRBD1
CASSLATGGTTVAFF
>TRBJ2-7|TRBV28|NA
CASSLSQDSKTTYEQYF
>TRBJ1-1|TRBV5-6|NA
CASSSYTEAFF
>TRBJ2-7|TRBV29-1|NA
CSVEVRSYEQYF
>TRBJ1-1|TRBV19|NA
CASSTVLLNTEAFF
>TRBJ1-5|TRBV7-8|TRBD1
CASSWGDRRGQPQHF
>TRBJ1-1|TRBV6-5|TRBD1
CASSWNRGLNTEAFF
>TRBJ1-1|TRBV7-2|NA
CASSFSIMNTEAFF
>TRBJ2-1|TRBV9|TRBD2
CASSAPDRLAGGEYNEQFF
>TRBJ1-2|TRBV14|NA
CASSQEQHPYGYTF
>TRBJ2-5|TRBV5-1|TRBD2
CASSLQREGHETQYF